Shown below are 15 T cell receptor beta chains from a single sample sequenced in a study of blood T cell repertoires in COVID-19. Sequencing used immunoSEQ multiplex PCR; TCRdb keeps in-frame clones, though not all of them. The table records over 100,000 clones, 80% to 85% of them present only once. Sequenced material: peripheral blood. Receptors originate from a man between 70 and 80 years old with acute or convalescent COVID-19.

The chain carries TRBV5-1 and TRBJ2-1, with 9 bases matching TRBD1. This CDR3 spans 14 amino acids. J gave up 9 bases and V 9 bases, and 13 bases lay outside the gene matches. Germline V gene sequence: CDR1 SGHRS, CDR2 YFSETQ. CDR3 amino acids: CATKDRGDRSEQFF. CDR3 DNA: TGCGCCACCAAGGACAGGGGTGATCGTAGTGAGCAGTTCTTC.

The chain has TRBV28 and TRBJ1-2; 8 positions agree with TRBD1. V shed 8 bases and J 9 bases; nucleotides not matched to a gene: 11. The CDR3 extends over 13 amino acids. Germline-derived CDR1 and CDR2 are MDHEN and SYDVKM. The CDR3 region has the DNA TGTGCCAGCGTCCGGGACAGGCGGTCGAGCTACACCTTC. Its translation is CASVRDRRSSYTF.

The V and J genes are TRBV5-4 and TRBJ1-5; D remains ambiguous. This CDR3 comprises 15 residues. V was clipped by 0 bases and J by 0 bases, with 7 bases between them. The germline V gene encodes CDR1 SGHNT and CDR2 YYREEE (reference sequence). The CDR3 protein is CASSLGLNSNQPQHF. The CDR3 bases are TGTGCCAGCAGCTTGGGGCTGAATAGCAATCAGCCCCAGCATTTT.

The chain joins TRBV5-1 to TRBJ2-1, with D perhaps matching TRBD2 (6 bases). The CDR3 length is 14 residues. Germline V CDR1 and CDR2: SGHRS, YFSETQ. V was pared by 6 bases and J by 6 bases, with 16 bases between. CDR3 coding DNA: TGCGCCAGCACCCCCGGGGCGGGACCCAATGAGCAGTTCTTC. It encodes CASTPGAGPNEQFF.

The rearrangement joins TRBV18 to TRBJ1-5; no firm D call. This CDR3 spans 15 amino acids. CDR1 is KGHSH, CDR2 LQKENI, per germline. Trimming took 3 bases from V and 1 from J, leaving 10 bases between them. CDR3 region: CASSPPSVSNQPQHF. CDR3 in DNA: TGTGCCAGCTCACCCCCCTCCGTCAGCAATCAGCCCCAGCATTTT.

The rearrangement joins TRBV6-5 to TRBJ1-1, with a possible D match to TRBD1 (6 bases). Looked up from germline, CDR1 is MNHEY and CDR2 is SVGAGI. V shed 2 bases and J shed 11 bases, with 21 bases lying between them. The CDR3 consists of 15 residues. The CDR3 spells CASSYGAGHSGGAFF. CDR3 in DNA: TGTGCCAGCAGTTACGGGGCGGGCCACTCGGGGGGCGCTTTCTTT.

The chain joins TRBV29-1 to TRBJ1-2; 10 bases fit TRBD1. The CDR3 spans 13 residues. The ends lost 3 bases at V and 14 bases at J; junction bases unmatched: 12. Looked up from germline, CDR1 is SQVTM and CDR2 is ANQGSEA. The CDR3 reads CSVEGLGQGMGTF. The CDR3 DNA is TGCAGCGTTGAGGGTTTGGGACAGGGGATGGGGACCTTC.

The chain uses TRBV12-3 or TRBV12-4 and TRBJ2-4, with 8 bases identical to TRBD1. The V and J ends lost 3 bases and 7 bases, in that order; junction bases with no gene match: 2. The CDR3 spans 13 residues. CDR3 loop: CASSFQGANIQYF. The DNA for the CDR3 is TGTGCCAGCAGTTTTCAGGGGGCGAACATTCAGTACTTC.

V usage is TRBV3-1 (or the pseudogene TRBV3-2) and J usage is TRBJ1-5; D is uncertain. Germline CDR1 LGHDT, CDR2 YNNKEL (reference sequence). The germline V and J ends were trimmed by 7 bases and 9 bases, with 13 bases remaining between them. This CDR3 is built from 12 residues. The CDR3 region is CASNRQGGPQHF. CDR3 in DNA: TGTGCCAGCAACCGACAAGGAGGGCCCCAGCATTTT.

This clone appeared a few times. J is TRBJ2-3 and V is TRBV4-1; 9 bases line up with TRBD2. Germline V gene sequence: CDR1 MGHRA, CDR2 YSYEKL. This CDR3 has 15 amino acids. Losses at the gene ends were 2 bases for V and 6 bases for J; bases not matched to a gene: 6. The CDR3 here is CASSQIGLASDTQYF. The CDR3 bases are TGCGCCAGCAGCCAAATTGGACTAGCGTCGGATACGCAGTATTTT.

The chain has TRBV2 and TRBJ2-7, with 8 bases that match TRBD1. Unmatched junction bases numbered 5, after V lost 6 bases and J lost 4 bases. Germline loops: CDR1 SNHLY, CDR2 FYNNEI. CDR3 length: 13 residues. The CDR3 nucleotides are TGTGCCAGCAGGAGGACAGGGAGGTACGAGCAGTACTTC. Translated: CASRRTGRYEQYF.

The gene calls are TRBV27 and TRBJ1-6; a weak D match, TRBD1 (5 bases). V shed 1 base and J shed 1 base, with 17 bases lying between them. Germline V lookup: CDR1 MNHEY, CDR2 SMNVEV (reference sequence). The CDR3 consists of 19 residues. The CDR3 nucleotides read TGTGCCAGCAGTTTATTTTTTCGTCAGGGATCTTCCTATAATTCACCCCTCCACTTT. Translated: CASSLFFRQGSSYNSPLHF.

The rearrangement joins TRBV2 to TRBJ1-5, with D uncertain. The length of the CDR3 is 15 residues. Germline V gene data show CDR1 as SNHLY and CDR2 as FYNNEI. V lost 5 bases to trimming and J lost 0 bases, with 11 bases between them. CDR3 sequence reads: CASSSASNSNQPQHF. CDR3 bases: TGTGCCAGCAGTAGTGCGTCTAATAGCAATCAGCCCCAGCATTTT.

The chain is built from TRBV5-6 and TRBJ1-2; D uncertain. Germline assignment: CDR1 SGHDT and CDR2 YYEEEE. The CDR3 spans 14 residues. Trimming left V 2 bases short and J 0 bases short, with 8 bases between. As DNA, the CDR3 is TGTGCCAGCAGCTTTGGAGCGTCTAACTATGGCTACACCTTC. It codes for CASSFGASNYGYTF.

The V call is TRBV6-5, the J call TRBJ2-1; TRBD2 matches at 7 bases. Per the germline V gene, CDR1 is MNHEY and CDR2 is SVGAGI. The junction had 6 bases not matched to a gene; V was cut back by 7 bases and J by 0 bases. The length of the CDR3 is 15 residues. The CDR3 DNA reads as TGTGCCAGCAAGAGAGCGGGGAGCTCCTACAATGAGCAGTTCTTC. It codes for CASKRAGSSYNEQFF.